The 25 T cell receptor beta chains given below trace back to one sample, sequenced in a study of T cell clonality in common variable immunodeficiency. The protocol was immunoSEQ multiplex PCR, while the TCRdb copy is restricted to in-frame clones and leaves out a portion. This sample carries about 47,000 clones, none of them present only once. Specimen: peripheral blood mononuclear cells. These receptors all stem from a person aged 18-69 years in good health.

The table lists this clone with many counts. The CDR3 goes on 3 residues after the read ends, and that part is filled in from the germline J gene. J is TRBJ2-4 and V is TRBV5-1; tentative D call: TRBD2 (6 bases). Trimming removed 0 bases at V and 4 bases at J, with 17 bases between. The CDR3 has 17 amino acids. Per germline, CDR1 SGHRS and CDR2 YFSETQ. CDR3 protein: CASSLALTGGGKNIQYF. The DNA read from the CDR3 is TGCGCCAGCAGCTTGGCCTTAACAGGCGGAGGGAAAAACATT. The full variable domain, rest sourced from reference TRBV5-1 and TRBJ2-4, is KAGVTQTPRYLIKTRGQQVTLSCSPISGHRSVSWYQQTPGQGLQFLFEYFSETQRNKGNFPGRFSGRQFSNSRSEMNVSTLELGDSALYLCASSLALTGGGKNIQYFGAGTRLSVL.

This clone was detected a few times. The chain's CDR3 is CASGRGVDQPQHF. CDR3 DNA (partial): TGTGCCAGCGGGCGGGGGGTAGACCAGCCC. The chain recombines TRBV2 with TRBJ1-5; D is possibly TRBD1 (5 bases). Read data end 3 residues before the CDR3 end; the end is taken from the germline J gene. The germline gives CDR1 SNHLY, CDR2 FYNNEI. The CDR3 extends over 13 amino acids. V was trimmed by 8 bases and J by 7 bases, leaving 15 bases between them.

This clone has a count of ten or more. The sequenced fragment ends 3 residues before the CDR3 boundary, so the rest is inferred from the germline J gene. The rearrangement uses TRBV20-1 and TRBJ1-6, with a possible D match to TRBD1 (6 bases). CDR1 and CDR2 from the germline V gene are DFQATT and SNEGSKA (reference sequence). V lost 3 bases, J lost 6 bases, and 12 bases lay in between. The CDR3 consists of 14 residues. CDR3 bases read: TGCAGTGCTAGGGCACAGGGAGGTAATTCACCC. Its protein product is CSARAQGGNSP. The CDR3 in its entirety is CSARAQGGNSPLHF.

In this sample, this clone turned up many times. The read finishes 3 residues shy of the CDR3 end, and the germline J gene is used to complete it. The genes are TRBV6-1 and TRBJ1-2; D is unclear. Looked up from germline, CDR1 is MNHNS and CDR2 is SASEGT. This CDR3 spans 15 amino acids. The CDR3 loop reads CASSEVSGSNQPYTF. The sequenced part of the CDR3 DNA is TGTGCCAGCAGTGAGGTCTCAGGAAGCAATCAGCCC.

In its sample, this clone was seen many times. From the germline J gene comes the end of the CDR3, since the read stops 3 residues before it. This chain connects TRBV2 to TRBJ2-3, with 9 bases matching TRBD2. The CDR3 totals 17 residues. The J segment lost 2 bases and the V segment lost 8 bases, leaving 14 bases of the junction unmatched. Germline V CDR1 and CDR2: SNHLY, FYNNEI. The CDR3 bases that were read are TGTGCCAGCGAAAGTGAGCGGGGGGCTCCGCACACAGATACG. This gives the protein CASESERGAPHTDT. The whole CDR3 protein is CASESERGAPHTDTQYF. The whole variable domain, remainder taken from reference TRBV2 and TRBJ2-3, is EPEVTQTPSHQVTQMGQEVILRCVPISNHLYFYWYRQILGQKVEFLVSFYNNEISEKSEIFDDQFSVERPDGSNFTLKIRSTKLEDSAMYFCASESERGAPHTDTQYFGPGTRLTVL.

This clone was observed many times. Incomplete CDR3 DNA: TGTGCCAGTACAAGGACAGGGGGCTACAATGAG. Amino acids: CASTRTGGYNE. The full CDR3 protein is CASTRTGGYNEQFF. The chain is built from TRBV19 and TRBJ2-1; 10 bases agree with TRBD1. The observed sequence ends 3 residues before the CDR3 terminus, with the missing tail filled in from the germline J gene. Trimming cost V 7 bases and J 3 bases; bases outside gene matches: 3. This CDR3 spans 14 amino acids. Germline-derived CDR1 and CDR2 are LNHDA and SQIVND (reference sequence).

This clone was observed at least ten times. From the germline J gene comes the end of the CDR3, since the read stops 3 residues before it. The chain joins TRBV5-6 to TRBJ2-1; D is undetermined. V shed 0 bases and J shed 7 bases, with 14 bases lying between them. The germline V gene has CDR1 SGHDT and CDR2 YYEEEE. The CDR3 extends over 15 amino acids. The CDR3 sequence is CASSLGLGPGNEQFF. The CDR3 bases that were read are TGTGCCAGCAGCTTGGGTTTGGGCCCTGGGAATGAG.

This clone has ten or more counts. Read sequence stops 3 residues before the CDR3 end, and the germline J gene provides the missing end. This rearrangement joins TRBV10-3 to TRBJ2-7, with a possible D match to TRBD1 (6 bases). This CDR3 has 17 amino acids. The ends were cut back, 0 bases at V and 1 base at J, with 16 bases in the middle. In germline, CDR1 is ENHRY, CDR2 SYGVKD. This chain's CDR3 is CAISESRSAGASYEQYF. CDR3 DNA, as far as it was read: TGTGCCATCAGTGAGTCTAGATCGGCAGGGGCTTCCTACGAG.

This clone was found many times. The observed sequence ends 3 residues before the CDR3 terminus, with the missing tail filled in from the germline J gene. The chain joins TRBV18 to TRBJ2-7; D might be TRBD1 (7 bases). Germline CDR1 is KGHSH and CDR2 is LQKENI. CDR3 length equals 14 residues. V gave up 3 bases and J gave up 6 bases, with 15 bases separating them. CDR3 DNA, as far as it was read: TGTGCCAGCTCACCCCAGGAGGGGGCGAGCGAG. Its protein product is CASSPQEGASE. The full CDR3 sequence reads CASSPQEGASEQYF. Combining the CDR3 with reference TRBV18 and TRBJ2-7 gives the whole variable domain NAGVMQNPRHLVRRRGQEARLRCSPMKGHSHVYWYRQLPEEGLKFMVYLQKENIIDESGMPKERFSAEFPKEGPSILRIQQVVRGDSAAYFCASSPQEGASEQYFGPGTRLTVT.

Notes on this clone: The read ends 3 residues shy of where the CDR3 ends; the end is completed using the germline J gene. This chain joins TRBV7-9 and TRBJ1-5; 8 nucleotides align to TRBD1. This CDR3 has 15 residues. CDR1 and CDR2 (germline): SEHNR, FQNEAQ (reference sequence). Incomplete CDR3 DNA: TGTGCCAGCAGCTTAGCTATGACAGGGGCAGATCCC. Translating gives CASSLAMTGADP. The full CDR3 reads CASSLAMTGADPQHF.

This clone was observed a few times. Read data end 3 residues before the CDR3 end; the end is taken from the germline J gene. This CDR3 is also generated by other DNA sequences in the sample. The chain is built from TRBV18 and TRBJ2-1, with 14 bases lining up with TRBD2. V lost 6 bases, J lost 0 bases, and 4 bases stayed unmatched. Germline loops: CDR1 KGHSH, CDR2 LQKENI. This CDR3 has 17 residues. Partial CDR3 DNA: TGTGCCAGCTCCCCCGGACTAGCGGGGGGCTCCTACAATGAG. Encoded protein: CASSPGLAGGSYNE. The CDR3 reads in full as CASSPGLAGGSYNEQFF.

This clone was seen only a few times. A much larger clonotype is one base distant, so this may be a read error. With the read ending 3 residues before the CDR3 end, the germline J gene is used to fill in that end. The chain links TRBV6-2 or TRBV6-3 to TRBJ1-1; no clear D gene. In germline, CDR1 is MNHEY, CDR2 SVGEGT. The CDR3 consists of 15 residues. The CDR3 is CASRYSWVRVTEAFF. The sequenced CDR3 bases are TGTGCCAGCCGTTACTCATGGGTTCGGGTCACTGAA.

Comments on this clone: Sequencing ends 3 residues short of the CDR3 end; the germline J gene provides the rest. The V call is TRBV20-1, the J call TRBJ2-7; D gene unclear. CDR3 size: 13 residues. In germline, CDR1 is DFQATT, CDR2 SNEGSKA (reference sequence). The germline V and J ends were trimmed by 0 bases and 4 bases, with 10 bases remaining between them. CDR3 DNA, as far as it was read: TGCAGTGCTAGAGATCCTAAACCTTACGAG. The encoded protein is CSARDPKPYE. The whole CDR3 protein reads CSARDPKPYEQYF.

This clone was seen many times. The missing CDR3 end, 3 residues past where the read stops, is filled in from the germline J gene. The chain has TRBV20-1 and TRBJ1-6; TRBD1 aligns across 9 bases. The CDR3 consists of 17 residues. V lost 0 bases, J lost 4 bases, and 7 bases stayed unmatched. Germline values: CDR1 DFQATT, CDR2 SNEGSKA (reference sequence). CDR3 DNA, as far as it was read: TGCAGTGCTAGAGATCCTACACAGGGGGCTTATAATTCACCC. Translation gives CSARDPTQGAYNSP. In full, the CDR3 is CSARDPTQGAYNSPLHF.

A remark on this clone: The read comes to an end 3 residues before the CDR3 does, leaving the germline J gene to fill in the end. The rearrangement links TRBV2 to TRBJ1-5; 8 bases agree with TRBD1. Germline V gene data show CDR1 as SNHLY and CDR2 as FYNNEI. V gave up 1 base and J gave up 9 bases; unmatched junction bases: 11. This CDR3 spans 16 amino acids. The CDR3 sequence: CASSEGRGTGLGPQHF. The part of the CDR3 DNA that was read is TGTGCCAGCAGTGAAGGGCGGGGGACAGGTCTTGGGCCC. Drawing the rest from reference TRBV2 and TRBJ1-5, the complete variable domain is EPEVTQTPSHQVTQMGQEVILRCVPISNHLYFYWYRQILGQKVEFLVSFYNNEISEKSEIFDDQFSVERPDGSNFTLKIRSTKLEDSAMYFCASSEGRGTGLGPQHFGDGTRLSIL.

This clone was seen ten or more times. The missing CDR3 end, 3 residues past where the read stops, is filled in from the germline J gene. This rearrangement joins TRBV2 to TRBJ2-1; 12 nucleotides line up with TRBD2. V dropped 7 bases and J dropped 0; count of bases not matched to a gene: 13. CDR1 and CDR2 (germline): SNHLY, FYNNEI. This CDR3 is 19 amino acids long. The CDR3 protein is CASKAPSGRARTSYNEQFF. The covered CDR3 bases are TGTGCCAGCAAAGCTCCTAGCGGGAGGGCGAGAACCTCCTACAATGAG.

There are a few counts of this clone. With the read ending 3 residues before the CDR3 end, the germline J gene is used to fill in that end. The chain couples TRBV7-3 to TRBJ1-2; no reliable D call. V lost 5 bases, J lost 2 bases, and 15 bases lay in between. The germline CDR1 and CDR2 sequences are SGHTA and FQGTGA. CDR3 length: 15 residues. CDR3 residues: CASSPREGWNYGYTF. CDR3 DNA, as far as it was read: TGTGCCAGCAGCCCCCGTGAAGGGTGGAACTATGGC.

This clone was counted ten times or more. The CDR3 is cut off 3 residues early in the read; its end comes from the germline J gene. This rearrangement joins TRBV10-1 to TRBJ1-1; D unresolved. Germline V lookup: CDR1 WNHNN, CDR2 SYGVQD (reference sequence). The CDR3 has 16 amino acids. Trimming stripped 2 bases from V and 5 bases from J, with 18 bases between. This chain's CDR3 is CASSETWNSAGTEAFF. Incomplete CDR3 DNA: TGCGCCAGCAGTGAGACCTGGAACTCCGCGGGGACTGAA.

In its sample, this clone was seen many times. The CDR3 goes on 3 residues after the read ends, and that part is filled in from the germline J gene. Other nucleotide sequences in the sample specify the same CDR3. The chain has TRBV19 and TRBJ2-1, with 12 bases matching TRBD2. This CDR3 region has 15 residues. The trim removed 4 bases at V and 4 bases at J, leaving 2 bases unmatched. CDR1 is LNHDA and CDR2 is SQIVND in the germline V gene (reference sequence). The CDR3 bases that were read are TGTGCCAGTAGTACGACTAGCGGGAGTTACAATGAG. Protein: CASSTTSGSYNE. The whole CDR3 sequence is CASSTTSGSYNEQFF.

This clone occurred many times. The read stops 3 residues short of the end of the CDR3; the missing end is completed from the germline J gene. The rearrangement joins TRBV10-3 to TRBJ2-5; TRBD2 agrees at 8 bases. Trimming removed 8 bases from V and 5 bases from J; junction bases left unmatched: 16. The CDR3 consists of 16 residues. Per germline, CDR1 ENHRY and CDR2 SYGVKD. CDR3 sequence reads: CAIPPRGGGIMETQYF. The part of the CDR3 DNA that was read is TGTGCCATCCCCCCTCGGGGGGGAGGGATAATGGAGACC.

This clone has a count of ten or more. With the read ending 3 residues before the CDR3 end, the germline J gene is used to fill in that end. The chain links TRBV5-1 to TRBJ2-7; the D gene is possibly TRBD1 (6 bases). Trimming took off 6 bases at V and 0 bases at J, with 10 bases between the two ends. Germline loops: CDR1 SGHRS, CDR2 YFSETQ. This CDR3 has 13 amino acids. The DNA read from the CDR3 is TGCGCCAGCACCAACAGGGACTCCTACGAG. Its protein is CASTNRDSYE. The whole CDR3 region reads CASTNRDSYEQYF. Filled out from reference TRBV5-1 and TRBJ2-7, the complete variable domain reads KAGVTQTPRYLIKTRGQQVTLSCSPISGHRSVSWYQQTPGQGLQFLFEYFSETQRNKGNFPGRFSGRQFSNSRSEMNVSTLELGDSALYLCASTNRDSYEQYFGPGTRLTVT.

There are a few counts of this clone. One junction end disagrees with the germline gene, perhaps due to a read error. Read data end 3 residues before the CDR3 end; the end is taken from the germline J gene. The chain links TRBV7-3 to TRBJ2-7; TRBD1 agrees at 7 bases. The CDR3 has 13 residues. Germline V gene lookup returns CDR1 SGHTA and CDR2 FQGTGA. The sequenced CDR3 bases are TGTTCCAGCCGCAAAACAGGGGCCTACGAG. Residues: CSSRKTGAYE. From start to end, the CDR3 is CSSRKTGAYEQYF.

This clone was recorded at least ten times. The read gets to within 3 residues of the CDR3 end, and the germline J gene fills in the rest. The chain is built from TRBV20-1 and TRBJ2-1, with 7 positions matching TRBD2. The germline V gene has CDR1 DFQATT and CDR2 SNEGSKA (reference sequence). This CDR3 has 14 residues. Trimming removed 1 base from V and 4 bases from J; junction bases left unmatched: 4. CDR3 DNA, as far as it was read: TGCAGTGCTAGAGGGCGGGGACTATACAATGAG. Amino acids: CSARGRGLYNE. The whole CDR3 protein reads CSARGRGLYNEQFF.

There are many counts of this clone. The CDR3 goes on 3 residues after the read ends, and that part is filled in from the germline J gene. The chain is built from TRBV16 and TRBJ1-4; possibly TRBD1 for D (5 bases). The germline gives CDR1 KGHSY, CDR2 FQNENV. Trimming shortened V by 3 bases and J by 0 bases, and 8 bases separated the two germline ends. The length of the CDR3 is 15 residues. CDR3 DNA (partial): TGTGCCAGCAGCCAGCCGACAGCAACTAATGAAAAA. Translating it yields CASSQPTATNEK. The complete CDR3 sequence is CASSQPTATNEKLFF. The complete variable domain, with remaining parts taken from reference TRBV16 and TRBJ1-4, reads GEEVAQTPKHLVRGEGQKAKLYCAPIKGHSYVFWYQQVLKNEFKFLISFQNENVFDETGMPKERFSAKCLPNSPCSLEIQATKLEDSAVYFCASSQPTATNEKLFFGSGTQLSVL.

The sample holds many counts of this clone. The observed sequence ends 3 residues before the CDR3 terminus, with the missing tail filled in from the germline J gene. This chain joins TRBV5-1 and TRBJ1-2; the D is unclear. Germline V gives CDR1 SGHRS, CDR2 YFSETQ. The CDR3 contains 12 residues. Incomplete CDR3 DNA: TGCGCCAGCAGCTTGGGGGTAGGGGGC. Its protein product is CASSLGVGG. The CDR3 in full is CASSLGVGGYTF.